This T cell receptor beta chain was sequenced in a study of T cell responses to AZD1222 COVID-19 vaccine. This CDR3 comprises 15 residues. With 8 bases clipped from V and 0 bases from J, the junction kept 8 bases outside the gene matches. Germline V gene sequence: CDR1 SNHLY, CDR2 FYNNEI. General observations from the study: The sample set comprised mostly white British donors with more females, and clonal diversity was possibly underestimated.

Only one count was recorded for this clone. The antigen is undetermined. Clones were read by immunoSEQ multiplex PCR, and TCRdb kept only the in-frame ones, dropping some. Among approximately 190,000 clones listed, approximately 94% were seen once. The receptor was derived from an adult in good health. The sequenced sample was peripheral blood, obtained on day 0 of AZD1222 vaccination. The rearrangement joins TRBV2 to TRBJ2-3; TRBD2 agrees at 7 bases. CDR3 sequence reads: CASSWGGTSTDTQYF. Written as DNA, the CDR3 is TGTGCCAGCTCTTGGGGGGGGACTAGCACAGATACGCAGTATTTT.